The 29 T cell receptor beta chains in this list originate from one sample, sequenced in a study of blood T cell repertoires in COVID-19. Produced via immunoSEQ multiplex PCR; TCRdb's table is partial and in-frame only. This table has 59,000 or so clones, around 83% appearing once. Sequencing was carried out using peripheral blood. The source is a human donor in a cohort sampled during active COVID-19.

The V gene is TRBV21-1, the J gene TRBJ2-7; the D call TRBD1 from the table was never checked on the DNA. TRBV21-1 is marked as a pseudogene. The CDR3 is 15 amino acids. CDR3 coding DNA: TGTGCCAGCAGCAAAGAGTGGCCTCACTCCTACGAGCAGTACGTC. Protein sequence: CASSKEWPHSYEQYV.

The J gene is TRBJ1-2, the V gene TRBV5-1; maybe TRBD1 (6 bases). V was trimmed by 2 bases and J by 8 bases, leaving 16 bases between them. Per the germline V gene, CDR1 is SGHRS and CDR2 is YFSETQ. The CDR3 consists of 14 residues. In nucleotides, the CDR3 is TGCGCCAGCAGCTTAACGACACAGGGCTTGGGCTACACCTTC. Its translation is CASSLTTQGLGYTF.

V gene TRBV11-3 combines with J gene TRBJ2-1, with 9 bases matching TRBD2. There are 15 residues in the CDR3. Trimming at V came to 3 bases and at J to 4 bases, leaving 4 bases not matched to a gene. Germline V gene sequence: CDR1 SGHNT, CDR2 YENEEA. CDR3 in DNA: TGTGCCAGCAGCTTGGGTAGCGGGGGATACAATGAGCAGTTCTTC. This translates into CASSLGSGGYNEQFF.

The J gene is TRBJ2-3, the V gene TRBV6-5; D ambiguous. V gave up 7 bases and J gave up 0 bases, with 2 bases separating them. CDR3 length equals 11 residues. CDR1 and CDR2 from the germline V gene are MNHEY and SVGAGI. Here the CDR3 DNA reads TGTGCCAGCACTAGCACAGATACGCAGTATTTT. Residues: CASTSTDTQYF.

CDR3 sequence reads: CASSRYRDRDTGELFF. The CDR3 coding sequence is TGTGCCAGCAGCCGGTACAGGGATAGGGACACCGGGGAGCTGTTTTTT. The chain joins TRBV6-6 to TRBJ2-2; a weak D match, TRBD1 (6 bases). Trimming took off 6 bases at V and 3 bases at J, with 17 bases between the two ends. Germline assignment: CDR1 MNHNY and CDR2 SVGAGI (reference sequence). This CDR3 spans 16 amino acids.

The rearrangement links TRBV5-1 to TRBJ2-2, with TRBD2 identical over 7 bases. Trimming at V came to 8 bases and at J to 2 bases, leaving 6 bases not matched to a gene. The CDR3 has 14 amino acids. Germline V gene sequence: CDR1 SGHRS, CDR2 YFSETQ. CDR3 DNA sequence: TGCGCCAGTCGCCTAGCGGATAACACCGGGGAGCTGTTTTTT. This gives the protein CASRLADNTGELFF.

This rearrangement joins TRBV2 to TRBJ2-3; 11 nucleotides line up with TRBD2. Germline V CDR1 and CDR2: SNHLY, FYNNEI. There are 16 residues in the CDR3. Unmatched junction bases numbered 5, after V lost 4 bases and J lost 2 bases. DNA for the CDR3: TGTGCCAGCAGTGCAGGGACTAGCGGATTCACAGATACGCAGTATTTT. This gives the protein CASSAGTSGFTDTQYF. The full variable domain, rest sourced from reference TRBV2 and TRBJ2-3, is EPEVTQTPSHQVTQMGQEVILRCVPISNHLYFYWYRQILGQKVEFLVSFYNNEISEKSEIFDDQFSVERPDGSNFTLKIRSTKLEDSAMYFCASSAGTSGFTDTQYFGPGTRLTVL.

This chain links TRBV6-6 with TRBJ2-2; 7 nucleotides align to TRBD1. The CDR3 loop spans 15 amino acids. Losses at the gene ends were 6 bases for V and 1 base for J; bases not matched to a gene: 5. CDR1 MNHNY and CDR2 SVGAGI come from the germline V gene (reference sequence). The CDR3 DNA follows: TGTGCCAGCAGAAAAAGGGACAGGAACACCGGGGAGCTGTTTTTT. Amino acids: CASRKRDRNTGELFF.

The J gene is TRBJ2-7, the V gene TRBV2; 10 positions match TRBD1. The germline V gene encodes CDR1 SNHLY and CDR2 FYNNEI. After removal of 5 bases from V and 7 bases from J, the junction contained 5 bases not matched to a gene. This CDR3 region has 13 residues. CDR3 region: CASSRQGAREQYV. In nucleotides, the CDR3 is TGTGCCAGCAGTCGACAGGGGGCGCGTGAGCAGTACGTC.

The chain combines TRBV6-4 with TRBJ2-7, with D possibly TRBD1 on 7 matching bases. Trimming took 9 bases from V and 3 from J, leaving 18 bases between them. Germline CDR1 and CDR2: MRHNA and SNTAGT. The CDR3 runs 14 residues. CDR3 sequence reads: CASRSTGTCYEQYV. DNA for the CDR3: TGTGCCAGTCGCTCGACAGGGACTTGCTACGAGCAGTACGTC.

The genes are TRBV5-4 and TRBJ2-3, with D hard to call. Trimming removed 2 bases at V and 2 bases at J, with 9 bases between. This CDR3 has 14 residues. Germline V lookup: CDR1 SGHNT, CDR2 YYREEE (reference sequence). The CDR3 region has the DNA TGTGCCAGCAGCTTCCCGTACAACACAGATACGCAGTATTTT. This gives the protein CASSFPYNTDTQYF.

The chain recombines TRBV6-6 with TRBJ1-6, with 7 bases that match TRBD1. CDR1 is MNHNY, CDR2 SVGAGI, per germline (reference sequence). J lost 6 bases, V lost 5 bases, and 22 bases had no gene match. The CDR3 has 20 amino acids. CDR3 loop: CASSPPSTTNRGRLNSPLHF. The CDR3 DNA reads as TGTGCCAGCAGTCCCCCATCTACAACGAACAGGGGCAGGCTTAATTCACCCCTCCACTTT.

J is TRBJ2-3 and V is TRBV2; maybe TRBD2 (6 bases). V lost 5 bases and J lost 2, with 17 bases in between. CDR3 length: 16 amino acids. Germline CDR1 is SNHLY and CDR2 is FYNNEI. The CDR3: CASSFERAPLTDTQYF. CDR3 nucleotides: TGTGCCAGCAGTTTTGAGCGGGCCCCCCTCACAGATACGCAGTATTTT.

The J gene is TRBJ1-4, the V gene TRBV4-1, with D uncertain. Trimming removed 0 bases at V and 0 bases at J, with 20 bases between. CDR1 is MGHRA and CDR2 is YSYEKL in the germline V gene. The CDR3 has 20 residues. The CDR3 sequence: CASSQEWGASAEATNEKLFF. For the CDR3, the DNA is TGCGCCAGCAGCCAAGAGTGGGGTGCCTCGGCGGAGGCAACTAATGAAAAACTGTTTTTT.

This rearrangement joins TRBV7-9 to TRBJ1-1; D is perhaps TRBD1 (5 bases). The V gene's germline CDR1 is SEHNR and CDR2 FQNEAQ (reference sequence). Trimming left V 1 base short and J 6 bases short, with 12 bases between. This CDR3 contains 14 residues. CDR3 sequence reads: CASSLGRGLAEAFF. The CDR3 region has the DNA TGTGCCAGCAGCTTAGGGAGGGGCTTGGCTGAAGCTTTCTTT.

This clone was recorded only once. This rearrangement joins TRBV2 to TRBJ1-2; the D is unclear. In germline, CDR1 is SNHLY, CDR2 FYNNEI. CDR3 size: 13 residues. V was cut by 5 bases and J by 4 bases, with 11 bases left in between. The CDR3 protein is CASSSGQFYGYTF. In DNA form, the CDR3 reads TGTGCCAGCAGTAGTGGGCAGTTCTATGGCTACACCTTC.

This clone appeared a few times. The genes are TRBV7-9 and TRBJ1-2, with D possibly TRBD1 on 6 matching bases. With 5 bases removed from V and 4 bases from J, the gap between germline ends came to 11 bases. The V gene's germline CDR1 is SEHNR and CDR2 FQNEAQ (reference sequence). The CDR3 sequence is 13 residues long. CDR3 loop: CASSTGQFYGYTF. The CDR3 DNA reads as TGTGCCAGCAGCACAGGACAGTTCTATGGCTACACCTTC.

The chain carries TRBV5-5 and TRBJ1-4; 7 bases agree with TRBD1. Germline values: CDR1 SGHKS, CDR2 YYEKEE (reference sequence). Trimming removed 3 bases from V and 4 bases from J; junction bases left unmatched: 6. The CDR3 runs 15 residues. The DNA for the CDR3 is TGTGCCAGCAGCTCACTACGGGACAGTAATGAAAAACTGTTTTTT. It is translated as CASSSLRDSNEKLFF.

The chain is built from TRBV5-1 and TRBJ2-2; D unresolved. The CDR3 is 14 residues long. Germline-derived CDR1 and CDR2 are SGHRS and YFSETQ. Trimming removed 4 bases from V and 4 bases from J, with 11 bases in between. CDR3 coding DNA: TGCGCCAGCAGCGGCGCGGTCCGCACCGGGGAGCTGTTTTTT. The encoded protein is CASSGAVRTGELFF.

This chain links TRBV7-2 with TRBJ1-2, with 9 bases lining up with TRBD1. Trimming at V came to 5 bases and at J to 7 bases, leaving 5 bases not matched to a gene. Germline values: CDR1 SGHTA, CDR2 FQGNSA. The CDR3 loop spans 13 amino acids. This CDR3 is CASSPQGARGYTF. CDR3 sequence (DNA): TGTGCCAGCAGCCCACAGGGGGCTCGTGGCTACACCTTC.

The CDR3 region has the DNA TGTGCCAGCAGCGTTGGGACAGACTCTGGAAACACCATATATTTT. Translation gives CASSVGTDSGNTIYF. The chain joins TRBV7-9 to TRBJ1-3; 7 positions match TRBD1. V dropped 5 bases and J dropped 0; count of bases not matched to a gene: 4. This CDR3 comprises 15 residues. Looked up from germline, CDR1 is SEHNR and CDR2 is FQNEAQ (reference sequence).

This sequence joins TRBV3-1 (or the pseudogene TRBV3-2) and TRBJ2-5; a possible D gene is TRBD2 (5 bases). This CDR3 is 12 amino acids long. V was trimmed by 3 bases and J by 5 bases, leaving 7 bases between them. The germline V gene encodes CDR1 LGHDT and CDR2 YNNKEL (reference sequence). The CDR3 protein is CASSHSGETQYF. As DNA, the CDR3 is TGTGCCAGCAGCCACTCGGGGGAGACCCAGTACTTC.

The chain carries TRBV30 and TRBJ2-5, with TRBD2 matching 12 bases. Germline V gene data show CDR1 as GTSNPN and CDR2 as SVGIG (reference sequence). V lost 1 base, J lost 5 bases, and 8 bases stayed unmatched. CDR3 length: 16 amino acids. CDR3 region: CAWSASSGGAAETQYF. For the CDR3, the DNA is TGTGCCTGGAGTGCCTCTAGCGGGGGGGCCGCGGAGACCCAGTACTTC. Full variable domain (outside the CDR3, taken from reference TRBV30 and TRBJ2-5): SQTIHQWPATLVQPVGSPLSLECTVEGTSNPNLYWYRQAAGRGLQLLFYSVGIGQISSEVPQNLSASRPQDRQFILSSKKLLLSDSGFYLCAWSASSGGAAETQYFGPGTRLLVL.

The rearrangement uses TRBV5-1 and TRBJ1-6; 9 nucleotides align to TRBD1. Germline values: CDR1 SGHRS, CDR2 YFSETQ. The CDR3 loop spans 15 amino acids. Trimming cost V 2 bases and J 9 bases; bases outside gene matches: 6. The CDR3 DNA follows: TGCGCCAGCAGCTTTGGGGACAGGGAGGCTTCACCCCTCCACTTT. Protein: CASSFGDREASPLHF.

This chain joins TRBV24-1 and TRBJ2-1, with TRBD1 matching 7 bases. Trimming removed 7 bases from V and 10 bases from J; junction bases left unmatched: 6. The CDR3 has 12 residues. The germline gives CDR1 KGHDR, CDR2 SFDVKD. For the CDR3, the DNA is TGTGCCACCAGGGGACAGCTGGGCGAGCAGTTCTTC. Protein product: CATRGQLGEQFF.

The genes are TRBV19 and TRBJ1-5, with 7 bases identical to TRBD1. Germline loops: CDR1 LNHDA, CDR2 SQIVND (reference sequence). V shed 5 bases, J shed 2 bases, and the junction held 6 bases outside the gene matches. This CDR3 comprises 15 residues. CDR3: CASSSRDRRNQPQHF. CDR3 bases: TGTGCCAGTAGTTCCCGGGACAGACGCAATCAGCCCCAGCATTTT. The variable domain in full, with the rest retrieved from reference TRBV19 and TRBJ1-5, is DGGITQSPKYLFRKEGQNVTLSCEQNLNHDAMYWYRQDPGQGLRLIYYSQIVNDFQKGDIAEGYSVSREKKESFPLTVTSAQKNPTAFYLCASSSRDRRNQPQHFGDGTRLSIL.

This rearrangement joins TRBV9 to TRBJ1-3; D may be TRBD1 (5 bases). Germline CDR1 and CDR2: SGDLS and YYNGEE. The CDR3 is made up of 21 amino acids. Deletions cut 0 bases from V and 0 bases from J, with 25 bases between. The CDR3 DNA sequence: TGTGCCAGCAGCGTAGGGGTTGTCGGCAGTCAGGGTCTAATCTCTGGAAACACCATATATTTT. It is translated as CASSVGVVGSQGLISGNTIYF. The variable domain in full, with the rest retrieved from reference TRBV9 and TRBJ1-3, is DSGVTQTPKHLITATGQRVTLRCSPRSGDLSVYWYQQSLDQGLQFLIQYYNGEERAKGNILERFSAQQFPDLHSELNLSSLELGDSALYFCASSVGVVGSQGLISGNTIYFGEGSWLTVV.

The chain links TRBV24-1 to TRBJ1-2; 9 bases line up with TRBD1. There are 15 residues in the CDR3. Germline V lookup: CDR1 KGHDR, CDR2 SFDVKD. Germline trimming cut 5 bases from V and 4 bases from J; bases unmatched to any gene: 7. DNA for the CDR3: TGTGCCACCAGTGGTCCGGGACAGGGAGGCTATGGCTACACCTTC. Its protein is CATSGPGQGGYGYTF.

This chain links TRBV14 with TRBJ1-6; D not certain. The CDR3 spans 14 residues. V was shortened by 6 bases and J by 7 bases, with 13 bases between the two germline ends. From germline, CDR1 is SGHDN and CDR2 FVKESK. In DNA form, the CDR3 reads TGTGCCAGCAGTAATTCGGGATTGAATTCACCCCTCCACTTT. This gives the protein CASSNSGLNSPLHF.